This T cell receptor (beta chain) stems from a study of cytomegalovirus exposure and HLA in healthy donors. Across the whole study: A later analysis reported the same platform for the roughly 120 validation repertoires and the roughly 700 first-cohort repertoires. Study-level results: The majority of TCR sequences were rare, yet some public TCRs appeared in many donors.

For this clone: Its antigen is as yet unknown.

The donors formed part of the roughly 110-subject validation cohort, distinct from the roughly 630-subject first cohort. This CDR3 is 13 amino acids long. CDR1 and CDR2 from the germline V gene are SGHRS and YFSETQ. V shed 0 bases and J shed 0 bases, with 3 bases lying between them. Profiled with immunoSEQ multiplex PCR; TCRdb holds only in-frame clones, not every one. In the table there are under 200,000 clones, 86% of which are singletons. The receptor was derived from a woman in her thirties in good health and CMV-seronegative. The chain combines TRBV5-1 with TRBJ2-5; D is undetermined. The sample taken for sequencing was PBMCs. CDR3 sequence (DNA): TGCGCCAGCAGCTTGGACTACCAAGAGACCCAGTACTTC. Its protein is CASSLDYQETQYF.